Below are 7 T cell receptor beta chains sequenced from a single sample in a study of cytomegalovirus exposure and HLA in healthy donors. Primers for the PCR totalled 60 Vbeta and 13 Jbeta. Measured with immunoSEQ multiplex PCR; TCRdb has only the in-frame clones, and not every one. The sample records some 170,000 clones, approximately 70% being singletons. The sample taken for sequencing was PBMCs. Receptors originate from a young man in good health and CMV-seropositive.

This rearrangement joins TRBV5-6 to TRBJ2-3, with unresolved D. The germline V and J ends were trimmed by 3 bases and 2 bases, with 4 bases remaining between them. Per the germline V gene, CDR1 is SGHDT and CDR2 is YYEEEE. This CDR3 is 12 amino acids long. The CDR3 spells CASSSYTDTQYF. CDR3 sequence (DNA): TGTGCCAGCAGCTCCTACACAGATACGCAGTATTTT.

This chain joins TRBV5-1 and TRBJ1-1, with 7 bases matching TRBD1. Germline CDR1 SGHRS, CDR2 YFSETQ. J lost 3 bases, V lost 0 bases, and 5 bases had no gene match. The CDR3 contains 15 residues. The DNA of the CDR3 is TGCGCCAGCAGCTTGGACGACAGGGTTTACACTGAAGCTTTCTTT. It encodes CASSLDDRVYTEAFF.

The sample holds one count of this clone. The chain links TRBV14 to TRBJ1-1; D gene uncertain. The CDR3 totals 14 residues. The V gene lost 0 bases and the J gene lost 10 bases, with 15 bases spanning the gap. The germline V gene encodes CDR1 SGHDN and CDR2 FVKESK. The chain's CDR3 is CASSQEIGPEGAFF. CDR3 nucleotides: TGTGCCAGCAGCCAAGAAATAGGACCGGAGGGAGCTTTCTTT.

The J gene is TRBJ2-2, the V gene TRBV4-2, with TRBD2 identical over 13 bases. Germline assignment: CDR1 LGHNA and CDR2 YNFKEQ. The CDR3 has 17 residues. The V and J ends lost 3 bases and 5 bases, in that order; junction bases with no gene match: 6. The CDR3 nucleotides read TGTGCCAGCAGCCAGAGGACTAGCGGGAGTAAAACCGGGGAGCTGTTTTTT. Protein product: CASSQRTSGSKTGELFF.

The J gene is TRBJ2-6, the V gene TRBV14; no firm D call. V was shortened by 3 bases and J by 0 bases, with 6 bases between the two germline ends. The CDR3 runs 15 residues. The V gene's germline CDR1 is SGHDN and CDR2 FVKESK. The CDR3 region is CASSQLISGANVLTF. The CDR3 bases are TGTGCCAGCAGCCAGCTAATCTCTGGGGCCAACGTCCTGACTTTC.

The genes are TRBV2 and TRBJ1-1; D is unresolved. V was clipped by 4 bases and J by 6 bases, with 12 bases between them. The CDR3 is made up of 13 amino acids. The germline V gene has CDR1 SNHLY and CDR2 FYNNEI. CDR3 residues: CASSAGWSPEAFF. For the CDR3, the DNA is TGTGCCAGCAGTGCCGGGTGGTCCCCTGAAGCTTTCTTT.

The chain combines TRBV27 with TRBJ1-1; D is uncertain. Per the germline V gene, CDR1 is MNHEY and CDR2 is SMNVEV (reference sequence). CDR3 length equals 15 residues. Deletions cut 4 bases from V and 0 bases from J, with 12 bases between. The CDR3 DNA is TGTGCCAGCAGTTCCAAAGACGGGGTGAACACTGAAGCTTTCTTT. Translated, it gives CASSSKDGVNTEAFF.